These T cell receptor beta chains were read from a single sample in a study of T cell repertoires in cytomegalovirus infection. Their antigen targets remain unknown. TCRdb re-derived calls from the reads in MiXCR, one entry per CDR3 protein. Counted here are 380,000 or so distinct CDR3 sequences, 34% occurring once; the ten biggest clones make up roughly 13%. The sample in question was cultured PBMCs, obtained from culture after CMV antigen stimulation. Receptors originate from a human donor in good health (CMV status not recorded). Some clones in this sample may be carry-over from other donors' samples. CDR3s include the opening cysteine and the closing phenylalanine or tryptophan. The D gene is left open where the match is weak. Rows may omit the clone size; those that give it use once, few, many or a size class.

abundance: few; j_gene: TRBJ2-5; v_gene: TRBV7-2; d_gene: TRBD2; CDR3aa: CASSLEGSGGPETQYF; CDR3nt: TGTGCCAGCAGCTTAGAGGGGTCGGGAGGGCCTGAGACCCAGTACTTC
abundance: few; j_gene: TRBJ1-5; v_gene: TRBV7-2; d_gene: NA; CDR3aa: CASSPRIRDQPQHF; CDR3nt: TGTGCCAGCAGCCCACGGATCAGAGATCAGCCCCAGCATTTT
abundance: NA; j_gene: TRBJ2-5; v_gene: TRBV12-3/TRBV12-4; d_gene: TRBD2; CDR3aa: CASSPGAGVQETQYF; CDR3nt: TGTGCCAGCAGCCCAGGAGCGGGAGTCCAAGAGACCCAGTACTTC
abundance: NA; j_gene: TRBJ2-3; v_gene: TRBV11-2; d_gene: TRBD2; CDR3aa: CASSLSGRITDTQYF; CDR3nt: TGTGCCAGCAGCCTTAGCGGGAGAATCACAGATACGCAGTATTTT
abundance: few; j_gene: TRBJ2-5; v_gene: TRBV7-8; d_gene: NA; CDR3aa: CASSLEGGGPVETQYF; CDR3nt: TGTGCCAGCAGCTTAGAAGGGGGAGGGCCGGTTGAGACCCAGTACTTC
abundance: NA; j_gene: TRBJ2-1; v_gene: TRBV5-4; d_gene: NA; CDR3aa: CASSPPGGNEQFF; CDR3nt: TGTGCCAGCAGCCCCCCCGGCGGGAATGAGCAGTTCTTC
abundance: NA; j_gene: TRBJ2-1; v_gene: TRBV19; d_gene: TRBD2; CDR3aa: CASSIRILAGADEQFF; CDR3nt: TGTGCCAGTAGTATAAGGATACTAGCGGGAGCAGATGAGCAGTTCTTC
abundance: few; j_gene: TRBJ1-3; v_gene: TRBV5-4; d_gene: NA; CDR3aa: CASSRGAGRNTIYF; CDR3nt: TGTGCCAGCAGTCGGGGGGCAGGCCGAAACACCATATATTTT
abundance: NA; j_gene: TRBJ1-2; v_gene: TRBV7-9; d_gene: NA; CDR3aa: CASSPGSYGYTF; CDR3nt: TGTGCCAGCAGCCCCGGCAGCTATGGCTACACCTTC
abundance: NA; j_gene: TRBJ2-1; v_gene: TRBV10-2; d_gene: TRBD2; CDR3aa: CATRWPGLAGFRGMEQFF; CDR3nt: TGCGCCACCCGGTGGCCGGGACTAGCGGGTTTTAGAGGTATGGAGCAGTTCTTC
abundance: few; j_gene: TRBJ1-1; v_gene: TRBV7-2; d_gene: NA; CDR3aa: CASSLDGGITEAFF; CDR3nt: TGTGCCAGCAGCTTAGACGGGGGGATCACTGAAGCTTTCTTT
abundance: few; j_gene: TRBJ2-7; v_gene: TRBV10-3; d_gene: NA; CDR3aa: CAISESTGSSYEQYF; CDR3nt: TGTGCCATCAGTGAGTCCACAGGGAGCTCCTACGAGCAGTACTTC
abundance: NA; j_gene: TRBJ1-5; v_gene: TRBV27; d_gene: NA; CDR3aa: CASSLSMPAYNQPQHF; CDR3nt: TGTGCCAGCAGTTTATCGATGCCAGCTTACAATCAGCCCCAGCATTTT
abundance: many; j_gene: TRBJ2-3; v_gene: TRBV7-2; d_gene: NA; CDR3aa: CASSYIGYTQYF; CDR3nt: TGTGCCAGCTCCTACATAGGGTATACGCAGTATTTT
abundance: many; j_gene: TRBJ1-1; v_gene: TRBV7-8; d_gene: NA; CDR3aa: CASSATVNTEAFF; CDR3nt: TGTGCCAGCAGCGCCACAGTGAACACTGAAGCTTTCTTT
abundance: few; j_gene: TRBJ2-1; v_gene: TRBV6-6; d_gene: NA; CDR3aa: CASSYGQREDNEQFF; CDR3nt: TGTGCCAGCAGTTACGGACAGAGGGAAGACAATGAGCAGTTCTTC
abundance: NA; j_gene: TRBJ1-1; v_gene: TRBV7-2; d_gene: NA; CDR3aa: CASSAGVLYMNTEAFF; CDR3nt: TGTGCCAGCAGCGCCGGGGTTCTTTACATGAACACTGAAGCTTTCTTT
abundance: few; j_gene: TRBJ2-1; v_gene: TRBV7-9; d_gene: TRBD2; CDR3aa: CASSGKLADQPMTYNEQFF; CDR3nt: TGTGCCAGCAGCGGGAAACTAGCGGACCAGCCGATGACCTACAATGAGCAGTTCTTC
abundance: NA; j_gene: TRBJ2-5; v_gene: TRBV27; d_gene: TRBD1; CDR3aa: CASSLGQNQETQYF; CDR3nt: TGTGCCAGCAGTCTGGGACAGAACCAAGAGACCCAGTACTTC
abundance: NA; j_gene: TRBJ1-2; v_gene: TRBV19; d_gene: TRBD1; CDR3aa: CASSRDSSFNYGYTF; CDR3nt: TGTGCCAGTAGTCGGGACAGCTCCTTTAACTATGGCTACACCTTC
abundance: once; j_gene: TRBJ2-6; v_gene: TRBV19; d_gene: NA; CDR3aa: CASSIVPASVNVLTF; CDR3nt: TGTGCCAGTAGTATAGTTCCAGCTAGTGTCAACGTCCTGACTTTC
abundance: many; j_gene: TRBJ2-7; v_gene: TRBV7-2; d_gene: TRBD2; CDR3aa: CASSLGRLAGGPGSYEQYF; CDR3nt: TGTGCCAGCAGCTTAGGAAGGCTAGCGGGAGGGCCGGGGTCCTACGAGCAGTACTTC
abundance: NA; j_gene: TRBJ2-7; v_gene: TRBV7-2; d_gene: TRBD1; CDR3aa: CASSPGTVFYEQYF; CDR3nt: TGTGCCAGCAGCCCCGGGACAGTCTTTTACGAGCAGTACTTC
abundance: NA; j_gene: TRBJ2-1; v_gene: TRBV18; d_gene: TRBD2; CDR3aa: CASSPQVGLAGINEQFF; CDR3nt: TGTGCCAGCTCACCACAAGTAGGCCTAGCGGGCATTAATGAGCAGTTCTTC
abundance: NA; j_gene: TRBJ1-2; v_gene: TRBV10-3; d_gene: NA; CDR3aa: CAITPQANYGYTF; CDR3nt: TGTGCCATCACTCCACAGGCTAACTATGGCTACACCTTC
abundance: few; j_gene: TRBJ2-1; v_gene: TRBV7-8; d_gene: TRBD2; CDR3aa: CASSLNRGLAGGKRQFF; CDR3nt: TGTGCCAGCAGCTTGAACCGCGGACTAGCGGGAGGGAAGAGACAGTTCTTC
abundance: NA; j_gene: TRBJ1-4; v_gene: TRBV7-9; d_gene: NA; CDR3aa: CASSSDRSSEKLFF; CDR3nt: TGTGCCAGCAGCTCCGACAGGTCCTCTGAAAAACTGTTTTTT
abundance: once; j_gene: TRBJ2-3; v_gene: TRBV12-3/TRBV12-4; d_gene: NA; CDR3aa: CATRRGLLTDTQYF; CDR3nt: TGTGCCACCCGAAGGGGACTTCTCACAGATACGCAGTATTTT
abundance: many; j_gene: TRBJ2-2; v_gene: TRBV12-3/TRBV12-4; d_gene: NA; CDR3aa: CASSPRIASGTGELFF; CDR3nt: TGTGCCAGCAGTCCCCGGATAGCCTCGGGCACCGGGGAGCTGTTTTTT
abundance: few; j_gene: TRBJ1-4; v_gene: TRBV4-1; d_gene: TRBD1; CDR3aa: CASSQDPRTGGYWEKLFF; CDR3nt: TGCGCCAGCAGCCAAGACCCCCGGACAGGGGGTTACTGGGAAAAACTGTTTTTT
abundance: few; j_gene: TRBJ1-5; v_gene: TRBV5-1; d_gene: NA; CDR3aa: CASSSEGGITQPQHF; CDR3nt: TGCGCCAGCAGCTCCGAGGGAGGGATCACTCAGCCCCAGCATTTT
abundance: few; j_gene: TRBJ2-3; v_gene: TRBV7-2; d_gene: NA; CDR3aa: CASSPPGRSTDTQYF; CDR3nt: TGTGCCAGCAGCCCTCCGGGACGTAGCACAGATACGCAGTATTTT
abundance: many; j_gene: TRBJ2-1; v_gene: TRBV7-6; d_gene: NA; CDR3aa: CASSKEVGPSYNEQFF; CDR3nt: TGTGCCAGCAGCAAAGAGGTGGGACCGAGCTACAATGAGCAGTTCTTC
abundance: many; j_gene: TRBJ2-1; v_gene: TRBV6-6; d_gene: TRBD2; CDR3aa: CASSQRASGNNEQFF; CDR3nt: TGTGCCAGCAGCCAGCGTGCTAGCGGAAACAATGAGCAGTTCTTC
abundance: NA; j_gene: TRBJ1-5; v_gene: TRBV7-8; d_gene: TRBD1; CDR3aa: CASSLVGTVYDQPQHF; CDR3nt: TGTGCCAGCAGCTTAGTGGGGACAGTGTACGACCAGCCCCAGCATTTT
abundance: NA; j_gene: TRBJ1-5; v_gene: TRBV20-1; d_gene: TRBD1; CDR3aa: CSARDHGQGPPGPQHF; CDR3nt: TGCAGTGCTAGAGATCATGGACAGGGGCCGCCTGGGCCCCAGCATTTT
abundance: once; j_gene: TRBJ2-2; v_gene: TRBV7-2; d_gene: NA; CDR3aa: CASHLLLGDTGELFF; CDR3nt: TGTGCCAGCCACTTGTTATTGGGGGACACCGGGGAGCTGTTTTTT
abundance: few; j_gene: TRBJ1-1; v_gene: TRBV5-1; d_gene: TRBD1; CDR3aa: CASSSNPGQGTEAFF; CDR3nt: TGCGCCAGCAGCTCGAATCCGGGACAGGGCACTGAAGCTTTCTTT
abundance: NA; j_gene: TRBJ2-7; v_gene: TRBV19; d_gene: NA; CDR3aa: CASTLNTDSGEQYF; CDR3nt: TGTGCCAGTACCCTAAATACGGACAGCGGCGAGCAGTACTTC
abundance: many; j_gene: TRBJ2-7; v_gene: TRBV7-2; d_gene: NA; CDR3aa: CASSSGMFYEQYF; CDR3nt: TGTGCCAGCAGCTCCGGAATGTTCTACGAGCAGTACTTC
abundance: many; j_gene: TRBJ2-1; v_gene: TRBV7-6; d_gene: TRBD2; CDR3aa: CASSTLAGYNEQFF; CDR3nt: TGTGCCAGCAGCACTCTAGCGGGGTACAATGAGCAGTTCTTC
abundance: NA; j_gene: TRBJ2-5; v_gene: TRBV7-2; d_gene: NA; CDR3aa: CASSLGGQMETQYF; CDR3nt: TGTGCCAGCAGCTTAGGTGGACAGATGGAGACCCAGTACTTC
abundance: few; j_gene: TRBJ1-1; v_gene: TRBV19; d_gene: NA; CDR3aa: CASSILSGRGNEAFF; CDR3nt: TGTGCCAGTAGTATCTTGTCCGGGAGGGGGAATGAAGCTTTCTTT
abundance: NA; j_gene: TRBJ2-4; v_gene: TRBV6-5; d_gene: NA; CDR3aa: CASSTRGRIAKNIQYF; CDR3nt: TGTGCCAGCAGTACCCGCGGCAGGATAGCCAAAAACATTCAGTACTTC
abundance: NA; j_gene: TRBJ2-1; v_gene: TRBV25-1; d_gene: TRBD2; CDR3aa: CASRAASGVYNEQFF; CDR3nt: TGTGCCAGCAGGGCGGCTAGCGGGGTCTACAATGAGCAGTTCTTC
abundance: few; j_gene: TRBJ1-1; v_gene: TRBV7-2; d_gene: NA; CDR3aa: CASRPGPTNTEAFF; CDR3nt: TGTGCCAGCAGACCGGGACCCACGAACACTGAAGCTTTCTTT
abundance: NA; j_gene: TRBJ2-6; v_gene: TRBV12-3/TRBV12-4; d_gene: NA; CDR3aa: CASSPRFGAGANVLTF; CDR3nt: TGTGCCAGCAGCCCGAGGTTCGGTGCTGGGGCCAACGTCCTGACTTTC
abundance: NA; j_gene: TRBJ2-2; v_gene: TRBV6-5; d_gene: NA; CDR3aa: CASSYATGELFF; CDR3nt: TGTGCCAGCAGTTATGCTACCGGGGAGCTGTTTTTT
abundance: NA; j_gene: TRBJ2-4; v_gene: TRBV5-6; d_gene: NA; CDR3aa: CASSLGRVRHIQYF; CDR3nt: TGTGCCAGCAGCTTAGGCAGGGTGAGACACATTCAGTACTTC
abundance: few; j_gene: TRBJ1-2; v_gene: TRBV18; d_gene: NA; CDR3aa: CASSPVRDSTPTSGYGYTF; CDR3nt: TGTGCCAGCTCACCGGTACGGGACTCTACTCCTACTAGCGGCTATGGCTACACCTTC
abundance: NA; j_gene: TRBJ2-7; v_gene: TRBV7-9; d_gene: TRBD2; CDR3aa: CASSLVAGGHEQYF; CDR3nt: TGTGCCAGCAGCTTAGTAGCGGGAGGTCACGAGCAGTACTTC
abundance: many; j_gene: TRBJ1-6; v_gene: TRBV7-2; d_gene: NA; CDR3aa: CASSLASSYNSPLHF; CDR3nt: TGTGCCAGCAGCTTAGCTAGCTCCTATAATTCACCCCTCCACTTT
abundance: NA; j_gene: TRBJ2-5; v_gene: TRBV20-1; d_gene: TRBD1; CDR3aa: CSAQERGRETQYF; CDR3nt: TGCAGTGCTCAGGAAAGGGGGCGGGAGACCCAGTACTTC
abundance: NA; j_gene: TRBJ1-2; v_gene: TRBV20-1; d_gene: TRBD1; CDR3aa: CSAPKEGQNYGYTF; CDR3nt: TGCAGTGCTCCTAAAGAGGGACAGAACTATGGCTACACCTTC
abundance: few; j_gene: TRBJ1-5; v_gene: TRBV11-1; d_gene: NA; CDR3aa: CASSQAFNQPQHF; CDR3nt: TGTGCCAGCAGCCAGGCTTTCAATCAGCCCCAGCATTTT
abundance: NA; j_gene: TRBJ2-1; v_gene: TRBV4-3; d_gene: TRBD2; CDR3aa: CASSPHRTSRGNEQFF; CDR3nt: TGCGCCAGCAGCCCGCACCGGACTAGCCGAGGCAATGAGCAGTTCTTC